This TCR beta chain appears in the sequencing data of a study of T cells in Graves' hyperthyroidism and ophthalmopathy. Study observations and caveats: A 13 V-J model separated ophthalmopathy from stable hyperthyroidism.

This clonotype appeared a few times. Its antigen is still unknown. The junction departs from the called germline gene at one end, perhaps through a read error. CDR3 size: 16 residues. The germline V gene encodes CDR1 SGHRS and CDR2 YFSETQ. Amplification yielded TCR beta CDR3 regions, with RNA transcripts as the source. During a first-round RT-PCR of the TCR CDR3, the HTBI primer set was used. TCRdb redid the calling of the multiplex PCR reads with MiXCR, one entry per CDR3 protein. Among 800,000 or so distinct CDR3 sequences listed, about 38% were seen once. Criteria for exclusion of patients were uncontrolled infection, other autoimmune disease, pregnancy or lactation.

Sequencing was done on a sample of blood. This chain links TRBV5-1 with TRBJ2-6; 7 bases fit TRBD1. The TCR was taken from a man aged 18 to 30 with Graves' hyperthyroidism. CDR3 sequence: CANSLYRGSGANVLTF. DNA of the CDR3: TGCGCCAACAGCTTGTACAGGGGTTCTGGGGCCAACGTCCTGACTTTC.